Below, 30 T cell receptor beta chains from the same sample are listed, as sequenced in a study of blood T cells in healthy people across ages. A second PCR of 7 to 11 cycles used a sample-barcoded 5' primer and a J-beta primer mix. TCRdb reprocessed the 5' RACE reads via MiXCR and lists one record per CDR3 protein. The repertoire holds just under 750,000 distinct CDR3 sequences, 20% to 25% seen once, with under 25% in the top ten. Sequencing was performed on blood. The receptor source for this set is an older man in good health.

This clonotype appeared once. For the CDR3, the DNA is TGTGCCAGCAGTCCAGAGACAGGGCACACTGAAGCTTTCTTT. As protein: CASSPETGHTEAFF. The rearrangement uses TRBV28 and TRBJ1-1, with TRBD1 identical over 7 bases. V lost 5 bases, J lost 3 bases, and 6 bases stayed unmatched. The CDR3 sequence is 14 residues long. Germline V lookup: CDR1 MDHEN, CDR2 SYDVKM.

The table lists this clonotype with many counts. This chain uses TRBV20-1 with TRBJ1-2, with D hard to call. In germline, CDR1 is DFQATT, CDR2 SNEGSKA (reference sequence). Trimming stripped 4 bases from V and 4 bases from J, with 16 bases between. CDR3 length: 14 residues. This CDR3 reads CSATSGQEGYGYTF. The CDR3 DNA reads as TGCAGTGCTACCTCCGGGCAGGAGGGCTATGGCTACACCTTC.

This clonotype was detected a few times. The chain links TRBV7-3 to TRBJ2-2, with 7 nucleotides matching TRBD2. The CDR3 covers 15 residues. CDR1 and CDR2 from the germline V gene are SGHTA and FQGTGA. With 0 bases clipped from V and 8 bases from J, the junction kept 6 bases outside the gene matches. CDR3 DNA: TGTGCCAGCAGCTTAACAAGCGGGGCACCAGGGGAGCTGTTTTTT. This encodes CASSLTSGAPGELFF.

This clonotype was counted only a few times. The CDR3 loop reads CATHSGGNSPLHF. CDR3 nucleotide sequence: TGTGCCACACATTCAGGGGGGAATTCACCCCTCCACTTT. The chain recombines TRBV27 with TRBJ1-6, with 7 bases that match TRBD1. Unmatched junction bases numbered 7, after V lost 10 bases and J lost 7 bases. The germline CDR1 and CDR2 sequences are MNHEY and SMNVEV (reference sequence). This CDR3 is built from 13 residues.

The rearrangement links TRBV29-1 to TRBJ2-1; 8 bases line up with TRBD2. The germline V gene has CDR1 SQVTM and CDR2 ANQGSEA. V gave up 4 bases and J gave up 2 bases; unmatched junction bases: 4. The CDR3 totals 14 residues. The CDR3 DNA sequence: TGCAGCGTTGCAGCGGGAGTCCCCTACAATGAGCAGTTCTTC. This codes for CSVAAGVPYNEQFF.

About this clonotype: With a much larger clone just one base away, this may be a read error. This chain links TRBV7-2 with TRBJ1-2; D might be TRBD1 (5 bases). This CDR3 is 13 amino acids long. V lost 1 base, J lost 9 bases, and 12 bases lay in between. Germline V gene sequence: CDR1 SGHTA, CDR2 FQGNSA. In nucleotides, the CDR3 is TGTGCCAGCAGCTTAGTTTCAGGGAATAGCTACACCTTC. This translates into CASSLVSGNSYTF.

The chain recombines TRBV11-2 with TRBJ2-5; 10 nucleotides match TRBD2. J was trimmed by 3 bases and V by 1 base; bases with no gene match: 14. Germline loops: CDR1 SGHAT, CDR2 FQNNGV. The CDR3 extends over 19 amino acids. The CDR3 spells CASSLVEVRGLAAKETQYF. As DNA, the CDR3 is TGTGCCAGCAGCTTAGTTGAGGTTCGTGGACTAGCGGCCAAAGAGACCCAGTACTTC.

This clonotype was detected only a few times. The chain is built from TRBV4-3 and TRBJ2-3; TRBD1 might be the D (6 bases). The CDR3 is 15 residues long. Germline V gene data show CDR1 as LGHNA and CDR2 as YSLEER. Trimming removed 3 bases from V and 2 bases from J, with 12 bases in between. The chain's CDR3 is CASSHNRVLTDTQYF. The CDR3 nucleotides read TGCGCCAGCAGCCACAACAGGGTGCTCACAGATACGCAGTATTTT.

The V gene is TRBV20-1, the J gene TRBJ1-2; 11 bases map to TRBD1. Germline CDR1 DFQATT, CDR2 SNEGSKA (reference sequence). CDR3 length: 12 residues. V was pared by 5 bases and J by 6 bases, with 2 bases of the junction left unmatched. In nucleotides, the CDR3 is TGCAGTGCTTGGGGACAGGGGGATGGCTACACCTTC. Its translation: CSAWGQGDGYTF.

V usage is TRBV7-9 and J usage is TRBJ2-2; perhaps TRBD2 as D (5 bases). V was pared by 5 bases and J by 8 bases, with 15 bases between. This CDR3 comprises 14 residues. CDR1 is SEHNR and CDR2 is FQNEAQ in the germline V gene (reference sequence). CDR3 amino acids: CASSPRRVVGELFF. CDR3 nucleotides: TGTGCCAGCAGCCCCCGGCGGGTAGTTGGGGAGCTGTTTTTT.

The sample holds a few counts of this clonotype. This chain connects TRBV5-5 to TRBJ1-1; perhaps TRBD1 as D (5 bases). V gave up 4 bases and J gave up 0 bases, with 10 bases separating them. Per the germline V gene, CDR1 is SGHKS and CDR2 is YYEKEE (reference sequence). The CDR3 totals 14 residues. CDR3 loop: CASSLWTMNTEAFF. The CDR3 bases are TGTGCCAGCAGCCTCTGGACAATGAACACTGAAGCTTTCTTT. The full variable domain, rest sourced from reference TRBV5-5 and TRBJ1-1, is DAGVTQSPTHLIKTRGQQVTLRCSPISGHKSVSWYQQVLGQGPQFIFQYYEKEERGRGNFPDRFSARQFPNYSSELNVNALLLGDSALYLCASSLWTMNTEAFFGQGTRLTVV.

The chain links TRBV12-3 or TRBV12-4 to TRBJ1-5; D remains unclear. The CDR3 is made up of 16 amino acids. Trimming removed 3 bases from V and 0 bases from J, with 12 bases in between. The CDR3 sequence: CASSFDNRNSNQPQHF. The CDR3 region has the DNA TGTGCCAGCAGTTTCGATAACCGGAATAGCAATCAGCCCCAGCATTTT.

CDR3 loop: CASSDWWGEQYF. CDR3 in DNA: TGTGCCAGCAGTGATTGGTGGGGCGAGCAGTACTTC. The chain links TRBV6-1 to TRBJ2-5; no definite D call. The J call may be faulty, since TRBJ2-7 better matches the DNA end. The V gene's germline CDR1 is MNHNS and CDR2 SASEGT. There are 12 residues in the CDR3.

This clonotype showed up just a few times. The chain carries TRBV6-5 and TRBJ2-2; 13 nucleotides align to TRBD2. The J segment lost 4 bases and the V segment lost 2 bases, leaving 4 bases of the junction unmatched. The CDR3 sequence is 17 residues long. Germline lookup yields CDR1 MNHEY and CDR2 SVGAGI. CDR3 nucleotides: TGTGCCAGCAGTTACGGACTAGCGGGGGCGGTCACCGGGGAGCTGTTTTTT. Its protein is CASSYGLAGAVTGELFF.

The chain couples TRBV28 to TRBJ1-3; a weak D match, TRBD1 (5 bases). Germline lookup yields CDR1 MDHEN and CDR2 SYDVKM. V gave up 4 bases and J gave up 4 bases, with 14 bases separating them. The CDR3 covers 15 residues. As DNA, the CDR3 is TGTGCCAGCAGTTCTTACGCAGGGTCCGGAAACACCATATATTTT. Protein: CASSSYAGSGNTIYF.

The table lists this clonotype with many counts. This chain joins TRBV4-1 and TRBJ2-7; D call uncertain. Germline V gene data show CDR1 as MGHRA and CDR2 as YSYEKL. CDR3 length: 15 amino acids. The germline V and J ends were trimmed by 0 bases and 4 bases, with 13 bases remaining between them. The CDR3 here is CASSQERASVYEQYF. The DNA of the CDR3 is TGCGCCAGCAGCCAAGAACGGGCCTCAGTTTACGAGCAGTACTTC.

The V gene is TRBV29-1, the J gene TRBJ2-1, with D possibly being TRBD2 (5 bases). Judging by the DNA end, TRBJ2-7 fits better; the J call may be wrong. CDR1 and CDR2 from the germline V gene are SQVTM and ANQGSEA. The CDR3 loop spans 15 amino acids. CDR3 in amino acids: CSVLTNRSPEAEQYF. The CDR3 bases are TGCAGCGTCCTAACTAATCGGAGCCCGGAGGCCGAGCAGTACTTC.

The CDR3 DNA follows: TGTGCCAGCGAAGCGATGAGCGATGAGCAGTTCTTC. It codes for CASEAMSDEQFF. V usage is TRBV6-6 and J usage is TRBJ2-1; D unclear. The CDR3 totals 12 residues. Germline V gene lookup returns CDR1 MNHNY and CDR2 SVGAGI (reference sequence). The V end was cut by 8 bases, the J end by 8 bases, with 13 bases between.

This chain connects TRBV12-3 or TRBV12-4 to TRBJ2-5; the D call may be TRBD1 or TRBD2 (7 bases each). The assigned J gene may be wrong: the sequence end matches TRBJ2-7 better. The CDR3 runs 16 residues. As DNA, the CDR3 is TGTGCCAGCAGTAACTCGACAGGGACTATGTTCTACGAGCAGTACTTC. It specifies CASSNSTGTMFYEQYF.

The V and J genes are TRBV10-2 and TRBJ2-6; D call uncertain. From germline, CDR1 is WSHSY and CDR2 SAAADI. Trimming pared 3 bases from V and 0 bases from J, leaving 3 bases between. This CDR3 spans 14 amino acids. CDR3 residues: CASSDNSGANVLTF. The CDR3 region has the DNA TGCGCCAGCAGTGATAACTCTGGGGCCAACGTCCTGACTTTC.

This clonotype was recorded a few times. V gene TRBV20-1 combines with J gene TRBJ2-7, with D maybe TRBD2 (5 bases). The germline CDR1 and CDR2 sequences are DFQATT and SNEGSKA (reference sequence). V was trimmed by 6 bases and J by 2 bases, leaving 23 bases between them. The CDR3 totals 16 residues. The CDR3 DNA reads as TGCAGTGCCACCCCGAGGTCGGCAGGAGGAACCTACGAGCAGTACTTC. Protein: CSATPRSAGGTYEQYF.

V and J are TRBV4-1 and TRBJ2-1, with D tentatively TRBD1 or TRBD2 (5 bases each). V lost 4 bases and J lost 2, with 12 bases in between. From germline, CDR1 is MGHRA and CDR2 YSYEKL. The CDR3 totals 15 residues. The CDR3 DNA reads as TGCGCCAGCAGCCCAAAGCCGGGGCCCTACAATGAGCAGTTCTTC. This gives the protein CASSPKPGPYNEQFF.

In its sample, this clonotype was seen a few times. The V gene is TRBV7-9, the J gene TRBJ1-2, with D perhaps matching TRBD1 (5 bases). The germline V and J ends were trimmed by 10 bases and 4 bases, with 19 bases remaining between them. CDR1 is SEHNR and CDR2 is FQNEAQ in the germline V gene (reference sequence). CDR3 length equals 14 residues. This CDR3 is CATPSQGPGYGYTF. The CDR3 DNA follows: TGTGCCACCCCCAGCCAGGGTCCGGGCTATGGCTACACCTTC.

This clonotype was counted between two and nine times. This rearrangement joins TRBV2 to TRBJ1-3; 7 bases are shared with TRBD1. This CDR3 spans 19 amino acids. Germline values: CDR1 SNHLY, CDR2 FYNNEI. After removal of 10 bases from V and 0 bases from J, the junction contained 21 bases not matched to a gene. As DNA, the CDR3 is TGTGCCACGGAGGGGAATATGGGACAGATAAGCTACTCTGGAAACACCATATATTTT. Translation gives CATEGNMGQISYSGNTIYF.

This rearrangement joins TRBV6-1 to TRBJ2-1; 10 bases agree with TRBD2. V lost 6 bases to trimming and J lost 6 bases; unmatched junction nucleotides: 8. Germline CDR1 is MNHNS and CDR2 is SASEGT. CDR3 length: 15 residues. CDR3 in amino acids: CASRVERGGFNEQFF. CDR3 in DNA: TGTGCCAGCAGGGTCGAGCGGGGGGGTTTCAATGAGCAGTTCTTC.

This clonotype was found a few times. The chain has TRBV18 and TRBJ1-1, with D possibly TRBD1 on 6 matching bases. The CDR3 loop spans 15 amino acids. V shed 4 bases and J shed 0 bases, with 12 bases lying between them. Germline CDR1 KGHSH, CDR2 LQKENI. The CDR3 DNA follows: TGTGCCAGCTCACTACAGGGTCACTTGAACACTGAAGCTTTCTTT. Translation: CASSLQGHLNTEAFF.

This clonotype was picked up many times. The V and J genes are TRBV10-2 and TRBJ2-3, with D perhaps TRBD2 (5 bases). Germline V lookup: CDR1 WSHSY, CDR2 SAAADI. This CDR3 comprises 15 residues. V lost 6 bases and J 2 bases, leaving 15 bases between the germline ends. CDR3 sequence (DNA): TGCGCCAGCAGAGTTAGCGCAGCCTTCACAGATACGCAGTATTTT. This gives the protein CASRVSAAFTDTQYF.

The chain joins TRBV5-1 to TRBJ1-1, with TRBD1 as a possible D gene (6 bases). The CDR3 sequence is 15 residues long. V lost 3 bases and J lost 0, with 12 bases in between. The germline V gene encodes CDR1 SGHRS and CDR2 YFSETQ. Written as DNA, the CDR3 is TGCGCCAGCAGCTCCCTACAGGGTATGAACACTGAAGCTTTCTTT. Translating gives CASSSLQGMNTEAFF.

J is TRBJ1-1 and V is TRBV7-9; TRBD1 aligns across 10 bases. V gave up 5 bases and J gave up 10 bases; unmatched junction bases: 10. CDR1 and CDR2 (germline): SEHNR, FQNEAQ (reference sequence). The CDR3 sequence is 14 residues long. Here the CDR3 DNA reads TGTGCCAGCAGCCGACAGACAGGGGGCGAAGGAGCTTTCTTT. It translates to CASSRQTGGEGAFF.

This chain connects TRBV27 to TRBJ1-2; 9 positions agree with TRBD1. Looked up from germline, CDR1 is MNHEY and CDR2 is SMNVEV (reference sequence). This CDR3 is 16 amino acids long. The J segment lost 4 bases and the V segment lost 0 bases, leaving 6 bases of the junction unmatched. In nucleotides, the CDR3 is TGTGCCAGCAGTTTATCGAGGCCGGGACAGGGCTATGGCTACACCTTC. Protein product: CASSLSRPGQGYGYTF.